Following are 4 T cell receptor beta chains from one sample sequenced in a study of human thymus T cells. The repertoire was sequenced with immunoSEQ multiplex PCR; TCRdb's copy has only in-frame clones and lacks some. This table has about 50,000 clones, around 95% appearing once. Source material: blood. These TCRs come from a girl less than two years old with a congenital heart defect but otherwise immunologically healthy.

The rearrangement links TRBV7-2 to TRBJ2-4; 9 bases are a match to TRBD2. The CDR3 sequence is 17 residues long. Trimming removed 2 bases from V and 7 bases from J; junction bases left unmatched: 12. The germline V gene has CDR1 SGHTA and CDR2 FQGNSA. The CDR3 is CASSLLAGGARWNIQYF. The CDR3 DNA sequence: TGTGCCAGCAGCTTACTGGCGGGAGGGGCCAGGTGGAACATTCAGTACTTC.

This sequence joins TRBV28 and TRBJ2-7, with D hard to call. The germline V gene encodes CDR1 MDHEN and CDR2 SYDVKM. V shed 3 bases and J shed 7 bases, with 10 bases lying between them. This CDR3 is 12 amino acids long. In DNA form, the CDR3 reads TGTGCCAGCAGTTTGGGCAGCATAGAGCAGTACTTC. The encoded protein is CASSLGSIEQYF.

The chain employs TRBV4-1 and TRBJ2-5; D uncertain. The J call is in doubt because the DNA end fits TRBJ2-7 better. Germline CDR1 and CDR2: MGHRA and YSYEKL. This CDR3 spans 15 amino acids. The CDR3 DNA reads TGCGCCAGCAGCCCAACTTTTCATCCCTCCTACGAGCAGTACTTC. Protein product: CASSPTFHPSYEQYF.

The rearrangement uses TRBV19 and TRBJ2-7, with 8 bases matching TRBD1. The V and J ends lost 5 bases and 6 bases, in that order; junction bases with no gene match: 12. The CDR3 runs to 15 residues. Germline-derived CDR1 and CDR2 are LNHDA and SQIVND (reference sequence). CDR3 sequence: CASSDLGTGVSEQYF. In nucleotides, the CDR3 is TGTGCCAGTAGTGACCTAGGGACAGGCGTCTCCGAGCAGTACTTC. The full variable domain, completed using reference TRBV19 and TRBJ2-7, is DGGITQSPKYLFRKEGQNVTLSCEQNLNHDAMYWYRQDPGQGLRLIYYSQIVNDFQKGDIAEGYSVSREKKESFPLTVTSAQKNPTAFYLCASSDLGTGVSEQYFGPGTRLTVT.